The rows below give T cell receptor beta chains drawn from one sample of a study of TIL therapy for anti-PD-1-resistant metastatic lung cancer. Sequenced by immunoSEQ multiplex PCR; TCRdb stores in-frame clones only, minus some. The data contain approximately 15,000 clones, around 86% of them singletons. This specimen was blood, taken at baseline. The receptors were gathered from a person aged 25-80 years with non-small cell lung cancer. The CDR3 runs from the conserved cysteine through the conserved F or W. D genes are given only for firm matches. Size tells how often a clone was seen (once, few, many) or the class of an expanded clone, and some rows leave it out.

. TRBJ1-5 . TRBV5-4 CASSLMKAGIGNQPQHF TGTGCCAGCAGCTTGATGAAGGCAGGTATAGGCAATCAGCCCCAGCATTTT
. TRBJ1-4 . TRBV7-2 CASSLGRAEKLFF TGTGCCAGCAGCTTAGGCCGGGCCGAAAAACTGTTTTTT
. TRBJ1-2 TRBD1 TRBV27 CASSLSGQGALYGYTF TGTGCCAGCAGTTTATCGGGACAGGGGGCTCTCTACGGCTACACCTTC
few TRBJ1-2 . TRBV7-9 CASSLALPGYGYTF TGTGCCAGCAGCTTAGCGCTCCCAGGCTATGGCTACACCTTC
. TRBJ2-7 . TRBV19 CASSIDSGAAYEQYF TGTGCCAGTAGTATAGACTCGGGGGCGGCCTACGAGCAGTACTTC
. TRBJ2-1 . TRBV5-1 CASSSPPAFSQFF TGCGCCAGCAGCTCCCCCCCAGCGTTCTCGCAGTTCTTC
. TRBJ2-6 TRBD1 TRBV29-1 CSVGDRGPGANVLTF TGCAGCGTTGGTGACAGGGGGCCTGGGGCCAACGTCCTGACTTTC
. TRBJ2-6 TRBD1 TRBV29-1 CSVSTGGSGANVLTF TGCAGCGTTTCTACAGGGGGCTCTGGGGCCAACGTCCTGACTTTC
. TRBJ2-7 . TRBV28 CASSLGGSSYEQYF TGTGCCAGCAGTTTAGGCGGCAGCTCCTACGAGCAGTACTTC
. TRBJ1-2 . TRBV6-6 CASSYSGRRYGYTF TGTGCCAGCAGTTACTCGGGCAGACGCTATGGCTACACCTTC
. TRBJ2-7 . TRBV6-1 CASSDLGYEQYF TGTGCCAGCAGTGATTTGGGCTACGAGCAGTACTTC
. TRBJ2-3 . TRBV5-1 CATEGTASTDTQYF TGCGCCACCGAAGGGACGGCCAGTACAGATACGCAGTATTTT
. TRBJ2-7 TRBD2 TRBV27 CASSFRTSGGEQYF TGTGCCAGCAGTTTCAGGACTAGCGGTGGTGAGCAGTACTTC
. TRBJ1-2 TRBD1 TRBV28 CASSLTGGSRGSYGYTF TGTGCCAGCAGTTTAACAGGGGGCTCCAGGGGTAGCTATGGCTACACCTTC
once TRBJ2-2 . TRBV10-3 CAISESQGLNTGELFF TGTGCCATCAGTGAGTCACAGGGATTAAACACCGGGGAGCTGTTTTTT
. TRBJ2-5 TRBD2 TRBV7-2 CASSLSSLAGGQETQYF TGTGCCAGCAGCTTATCGTCCCTAGCGGGGGGGCAAGAGACCCAGTACTTC
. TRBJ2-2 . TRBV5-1 CASSLRREWTGELFF TGCGCCAGCAGCTTGCGCCGGGAGTGGACCGGGGAGCTGTTTTTT
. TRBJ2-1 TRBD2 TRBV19 CASSIGDYGPDNEQFF TGTGCCAGTAGTATAGGGGACTACGGGCCTGACAATGAGCAGTTCTTC
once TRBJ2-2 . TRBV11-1 CASSSQLAGRGTGELFF TGTGCCAGCAGCTCCCAGCTGGCAGGGAGAGGCACCGGGGAGCTGTTTTTT
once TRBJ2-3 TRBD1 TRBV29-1 CSVGQGAWSTDTQYF TGCAGCGTGGGACAGGGGGCTTGGAGCACAGATACGCAGTATTTT
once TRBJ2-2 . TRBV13 CASSLGRYRELFF TGTGCCAGCAGCTTAGGACGGTACCGGGAGCTGTTTTTT
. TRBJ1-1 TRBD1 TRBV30 CAWIPGTGIIVNTEAFF TGTGCCTGGATCCCCGGGACAGGGATAATCGTGAACACTGAAGCTTTCTTT
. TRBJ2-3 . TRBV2 CASDQDRRGDTQYF TGTGCCAGCGACCAGGACCGAAGGGGAGATACGCAGTATTTT
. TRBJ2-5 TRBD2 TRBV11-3 CASRRTSGGETQYF TGTGCCAGCAGAAGGACTAGCGGGGGGGAGACCCAGTACTTC
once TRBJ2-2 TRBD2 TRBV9 CASSGGSGGAPNTGELFF TGTGCCAGCAGCGGAGGAAGCGGGGGGGCTCCAAACACCGGGGAGCTGTTTTTT
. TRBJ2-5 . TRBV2 CASSRQTTQYF TGTGCCAGCAGTCGACAGACTACCCAGTACTTC
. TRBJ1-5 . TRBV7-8 CASSILQGNQPQHF TGTGCCAGCAGCATACTCCAGGGGAATCAGCCCCAGCATTTT
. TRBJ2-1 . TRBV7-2 CASSDIGGRSRYNEQFF TGTGCCAGCAGCGACATCGGAGGCCGCAGCCGTTACAATGAGCAGTTCTTC
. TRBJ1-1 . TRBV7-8 CASSLSPRASVTEAFF TGTGCCAGCAGCTTGAGTCCGCGGGCCTCCGTCACTGAAGCTTTCTTT
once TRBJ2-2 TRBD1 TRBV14 CASSQVTGVGGELFF TGTGCCAGCAGCCAAGTGACAGGGGTTGGCGGGGAGCTGTTTTTT
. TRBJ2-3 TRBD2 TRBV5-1 CASSLPTSGGGTDTQYF TGCGCCAGCAGCTTGCCGACTAGCGGAGGGGGTACAGATACGCAGTATTTT
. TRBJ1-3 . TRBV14 CASSQSPAPGNTIYF TGTGCCAGCAGCCAATCTCCCGCCCCTGGAAACACCATATATTTT
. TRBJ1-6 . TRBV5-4 CASSLAGSSYNSPLHF TGTGCCAGCAGCTTGGCGGGAAGCTCCTATAATTCACCCCTCCACTTT
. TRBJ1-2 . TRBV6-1 CASAGGLDYGYTF TGTGCCAGCGCCGGGGGGCTGGACTATGGCTACACCTTC
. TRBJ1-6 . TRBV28 CASSSSSSYNSPLHF TGTGCCAGCAGTTCCTCATCCTCCTATAATTCACCCCTCCACTTT
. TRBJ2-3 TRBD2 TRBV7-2 CASSLAQSGGLSTDTQYF TGTGCCAGCAGCTTAGCTCAAAGCGGGGGGCTAAGCACAGATACGCAGTATTTT
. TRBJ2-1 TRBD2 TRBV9 CASSVSAGGPQEQFF TGTGCCAGCAGCGTGTCAGCGGGAGGGCCGCAAGAGCAGTTCTTC
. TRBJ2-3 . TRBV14 CASRETGSTDTQYF TGTGCCAGCAGGGAAACAGGGTCCACAGATACGCAGTATTTT
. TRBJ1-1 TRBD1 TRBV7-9 CASSLTGQGWYTEAFF TGTGCCAGCAGCTTGACGGGACAGGGTTGGTACACTGAAGCTTTCTTT
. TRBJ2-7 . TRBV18 CASSPQREQYF TGTGCCAGCTCACCACAGAGGGAGCAGTACTTC
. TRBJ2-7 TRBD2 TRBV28 CASSPPGGEQYF TGTGCCAGCAGTCCCCCGGGGGGCGAGCAGTACTTC
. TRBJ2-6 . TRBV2 CATYGSRIYSGANVLTF TGTGCCACCTACGGCAGCCGGATTTACTCTGGGGCCAACGTCCTGACTTTC
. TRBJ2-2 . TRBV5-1 CASSPRGSNTGELFF TGCGCCAGCAGCCCCAGGGGATCTAACACCGGGGAGCTGTTTTTT
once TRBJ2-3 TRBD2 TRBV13 CASSLGGGGTRIIDTQYF TGTGCCAGCAGCTTAGGGGGCGGGGGAACCCGTATTATAGATACGCAGTATTTT
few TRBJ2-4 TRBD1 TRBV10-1 CASSELGTGYSLAKNIQYF TGCGCCAGCAGTGAGTTGGGGACAGGGTACTCGCTAGCCAAAAACATTCAGTACTTC
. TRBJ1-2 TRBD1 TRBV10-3 CAIRTGGGGYTF TGTGCCATCAGGACAGGGGGCGGGGGCTACACCTTC
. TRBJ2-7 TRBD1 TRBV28 CASSLVGTGGYEQYF TGTGCCAGCAGTTTAGTGGGGACAGGGGGGTACGAGCAGTACTTC
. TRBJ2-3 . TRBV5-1 CASSISGGTDTQYF TGCGCCAGCAGCATATCCGGCGGGACAGATACGCAGTATTTT
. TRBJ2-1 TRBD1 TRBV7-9 CASSSGTDNEQFF TGTGCCAGCAGCTCCGGGACAGACAATGAGCAGTTCTTC
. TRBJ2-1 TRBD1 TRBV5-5 CASSLRQGLGNEQFF TGTGCCAGCAGCTTGAGACAGGGGTTGGGAAATGAGCAGTTCTTC
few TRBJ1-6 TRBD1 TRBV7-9 CASSDRGGNSPLHF TGTGCCAGCAGCGACAGAGGGGGCAATTCACCCCTCCACTTT
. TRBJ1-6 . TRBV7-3 CASSLIQNSPLHF TGTGCCAGCAGCTTAATTCAGAATTCACCCCTCCACTTT
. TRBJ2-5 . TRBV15 CATSILDRSKRTQYF TGTGCCACCAGCATCCTTGACAGGAGTAAGAGAACCCAGTACTTC
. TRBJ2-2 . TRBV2 CASTYHSGELFF TGTGCCAGCACTTATCACTCCGGGGAGCTGTTTTTT